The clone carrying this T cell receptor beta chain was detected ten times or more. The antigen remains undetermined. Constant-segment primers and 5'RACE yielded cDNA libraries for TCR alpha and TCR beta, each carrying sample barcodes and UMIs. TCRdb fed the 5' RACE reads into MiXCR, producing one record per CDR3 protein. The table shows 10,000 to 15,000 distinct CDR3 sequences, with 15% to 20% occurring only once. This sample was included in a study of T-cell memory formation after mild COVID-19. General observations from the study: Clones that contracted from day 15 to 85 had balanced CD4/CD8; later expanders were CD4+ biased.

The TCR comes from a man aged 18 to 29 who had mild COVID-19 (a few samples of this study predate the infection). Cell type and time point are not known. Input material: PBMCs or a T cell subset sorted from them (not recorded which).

In DNA, the CDR3 is TGTGCCAGCAGTGGTGGGAGGGTCCGGGATGAGCAGTTCTTC. This sequence encodes CASSGGRVRDEQFF. The V call is TRBV2, the J call TRBJ2-1; 7 positions agree with TRBD2. The V segment lost 4 bases and the J segment 8 bases; nucleotides outside the gene matches: 8. CDR1 is SNHLY and CDR2 is FYNNEI in the germline V gene. This CDR3 region has 14 residues. Supplemented by reference TRBV2 and TRBJ2-1, the full variable domain reads EPEVTQTPSHQVTQMGQEVILRCVPISNHLYFYWYRQILGQKVEFLVSFYNNEISEKSEIFDDQFSVERPDGSNFTLKIRSTKLEDSAMYFCASSGGRVRDEQFFGPGTRLTVL.